These T cell receptor beta chains were read from a single sample in a study of blood T cell repertoires in COVID-19. TCRdb keeps only in-frame clones here, not all; method: immunoSEQ multiplex PCR. This table has 180,000 or so clones, about 81% appearing once. The sample comprised peripheral blood. The receptors here all came from a woman over 75 with COVID-19, enrolled during active disease. CDR3s include the opening cysteine and the closing phenylalanine or tryptophan. A D gene is named only where the DNA matches it firmly. Some rows have no size entry. The others give once, few or many, or a class for an expanded clone.

TRBD1	.	TRBV29-1	TRBJ1-4	CSVTMTGSTNEKLFF	TGCAGCGTCACTATGACAGGGTCAACTAATGAAAAACTGTTTTTT
.	.	TRBV18	TRBJ2-7	CASSPSHGGEQYF	TGTGCCAGCTCACCTAGCCACGGAGGCGAGCAGTACTTC
.	.	TRBV3-1/TRBV3-2	TRBJ2-5	CASTPGAGVLKETQYF	TGTGCCAGCACCCCAGGGGCGGGGGTCCTTAAAGAGACCCAGTACTTC
.	once	TRBV14	TRBJ1-1	CASSQDRTDTEAFF	TGTGCCAGCAGCCAAGATAGAACAGACACTGAAGCTTTCTTT
TRBD2	.	TRBV27	TRBJ2-2	CASSFQTSGGNTGELFF	TGTGCCAGCAGTTTCCAAACTAGCGGAGGGAACACCGGGGAGCTGTTTTTT
.	.	TRBV21-1	TRBJ2-7	CASSKVGSGRATYEQYF	TGTGCCAGCAGCAAAGTGGGTAGCGGGAGGGCCACGTACGAGCAGTACTTC
TRBD1	.	TRBV13	TRBJ2-7	CASSLIPGTGPEQYF	TGTGCCAGCAGCTTAATCCCCGGGACAGGGCCCGAGCAGTACTTC
.	.	TRBV15	TRBJ1-2	CATSRDGRPGDYTF	TGTGCCACCAGCAGAGATGGTCGGCCAGGCGACTACACCTTC
.	many	TRBV18	TRBJ1-1	CASSLIPVMNTEAFF	TGTGCCAGCTCTCTAATCCCGGTGATGAACACTGAAGCTTTCTTT
TRBD1	few	TRBV6-5	TRBJ1-1	CASSKNRGLSEAFF	TGTGCCAGCAGTAAAAACAGGGGGCTTTCTGAAGCTTTCTTT
TRBD1	.	TRBV28	TRBJ1-2	CASSKATGGAYYGYTF	TGTGCCAGCAGTAAGGCAACAGGGGGCGCTTACTATGGCTACACCTTC
.	.	TRBV9	TRBJ2-5	CASSPAVQETQYF	TGTGCCAGCAGCCCCGCGGTCCAAGAGACCCAGTACTTC
.	.	TRBV2	TRBJ1-2	CASSERSLNYGYTF	TGTGCCAGCAGTGAACGTTCCCTTAACTATGGCTACACCTTC
TRBD1	.	TRBV11-3	TRBJ2-5	CASGETGTGEETQYF	TGTGCCAGCGGGGAAACGGGGACAGGGGAAGAGACCCAGTACTTC
.	.	TRBV7-2	TRBJ1-5	CASSLYGGGNQPQHF	TGTGCCAGCAGCTTATACGGGGGAGGCAATCAGCCCCAGCATTTT
TRBD1	.	TRBV5-1	TRBJ1-2	CASSLRTGGEGGYTF	TGCGCCAGCAGCCTCAGGACAGGGGGCGAGGGTGGCTACACCTTC
.	.	TRBV6-1	TRBJ2-7	CASSEAGIDYEQYF	TGTGCCAGCAGTGAGGCGGGGATAGACTACGAGCAGTACTTC
.	.	TRBV7-9	TRBJ1-2	CASSLDRREANYGYTF	TGTGCCAGCAGCTTAGACCGGAGAGAGGCTAACTATGGCTACACCTTC
TRBD2	.	TRBV7-9	TRBJ2-1	CASTSASGGPILEFF	TGTGCCAGCACCTCCGCTAGCGGGGGTCCTATCTTAGAGTTCTTC
.	.	TRBV9	TRBJ2-5	CASSRHGETQYF	TGTGCCAGCAGCCGACACGGAGAGACCCAGTACTTC
.	.	TRBV21-1	TRBJ1-4	CATPYRGRGVF	TGTGCCACTCCGTACCGGGGCCGGGGGGTTTTT
TRBD1	.	TRBV6-1	TRBJ1-4	CASRESGGKATNEKLFF	TGTGCCAGCAGGGAATCAGGGGGAAAGGCAACTAATGAAAAACTGTTTTTT
.	few	TRBV10-3	TRBJ1-5	CAISESLGSGEPQHF	TGTGCCATCAGTGAGTCGTTGGGTTCGGGGGAGCCCCAGCATTTT
.	.	TRBV9	TRBJ2-5	CASSVAPSETQYF	TGTGCCAGCAGCGTAGCTCCAAGCGAGACCCAGTACTTC
.	.	TRBV6-1	TRBJ2-3	CASSDTVTTDTQYF	TGTGCCAGCAGTGATACCGTTACAACAGATACGCAGTATTTT
TRBD2	.	TRBV27	TRBJ2-5	CASSRWTSGETQYF	TGTGCCAGCAGCCGCTGGACTAGCGGGGAGACCCAGTACTTC
.	.	TRBV7-8	TRBJ2-1	CASSFGGANEQFF	TGTGCCAGCAGCTTTGGGGGGGCAAATGAGCAGTTCTTC
.	.	TRBV10-3	TRBJ2-3	CAISARQLTDTQYF	TGTGCCATCAGTGCCAGACAGCTAACAGATACGCAGTATTTT
.	.	TRBV6-5	TRBJ2-5	CASSRPGVSETQYF	TGTGCCAGCAGTAGGCCAGGGGTAAGCGAGACCCAGTACTTC
TRBD1	.	TRBV5-1	TRBJ1-6	CASSSGQGGGSPLHF	TGCGCCAGCAGCTCAGGACAGGGAGGGGGTTCACCCCTCCACTTT
TRBD2	.	TRBV4-1	TRBJ2-4	CASSQGVAWGGKNIQYF	TGCGCCAGCAGCCAAGGGGTCGCATGGGGAGGGAAAAACATTCAGTACTTC
.	.	TRBV25-1	TRBJ1-4	CASSDPPGTTNEKLFF	TGTGCCAGCAGTGATCCCCCGGGGACAACTAATGAAAAACTGTTTTTT
.	.	TRBV7-3	TRBJ2-2	CASSSTGTRVTNTGELFF	TGTGCCAGCAGCTCCACCGGGACAAGGGTGACGAACACCGGGGAGCTGTTTTTT
TRBD1	.	TRBV27	TRBJ1-5	CASSPRQGDQPQHF	TGTGCCAGCAGTCCACGACAGGGGGATCAGCCCCAGCATTTT
TRBD1	.	TRBV4-2	TRBJ1-5	CASSQGQGARQPQHF	TGTGCCAGCAGCCAAGGGCAGGGGGCGAGGCAGCCCCAGCATTTT
TRBD2	.	TRBV5-1	TRBJ2-1	CASSWTGGDNEQFF	TGCGCCAGCAGCTGGACGGGAGGGGACAATGAGCAGTTCTTC
TRBD2	.	TRBV29-1	TRBJ2-2	CSVPGTSGNTGELFF	TGCAGCGTGCCCGGGACTAGCGGGAACACCGGGGAGCTGTTTTTT
TRBD2	.	TRBV5-1	TRBJ2-1	CASSLDGTSVDEQFF	TGCGCCAGCAGCTTGGATGGGACTAGCGTGGATGAGCAGTTCTTC
TRBD1	.	TRBV7-9	TRBJ2-7	CASSPRQGTYEQYF	TGTGCCAGCAGCCCCAGACAGGGAACCTACGAGCAGTACTTC
.	.	TRBV7-3	TRBJ2-3	CASSPSGLRTDTQYF	TGTGCCAGCAGCCCGTCGGGACTGCGCACAGATACGCAGTATTTT
.	.	TRBV15	TRBJ1-5	CATSQAPAWPQHF	TGTGCCACCAGCCAGGCACCGGCGTGGCCCCAGCATTTT